This T cell receptor (beta chain) was recorded in a study of cytomegalovirus exposure and HLA in healthy donors. General study results and limits: CMV serostatus alone was available as immune exposure information. Cytomegalovirus status, reportedly, was diagnosed with high specificity and sensitivity by the classifier. From TCR beta sequences, most subjects' HLA-A and HLA-B alleles were reportedly predicted accurately. Later analysis associated a missense DCLRE1C variant with TCR beta V- and J-gene trimming.

Germline-derived CDR1 and CDR2 are MNHEY and SVGAGI. Trimming took off 2 bases at V and 5 bases at J, with 13 bases between the two ends. The CDR3 contains 14 residues. Both 60 Vbeta primers and 13 Jbeta primers went into the PCR. Profiled with immunoSEQ multiplex PCR; TCRdb holds only in-frame clones, not every one. The repertoire holds about 220,000 clones, 65% to 75% seen once, with 1.8% in the top ten. Turning to this clone: The antigen remains undetermined.

The chain recombines TRBV6-5 with TRBJ2-7; D might be TRBD2 (6 bases). The clonotype was recovered from a woman aged 25 to 45 in good health and CMV-seronegative. Sequencing was done on a sample of PBMCs. CDR3 DNA: TGTGCCAGCAGTTACGAAGGCAGGGAGGACGAGCAGTACTTC. It translates to CASSYEGREDEQYF.